This TCR beta chain came from a study of neurological immune-mediated disorders. This clonotype was recorded at least ten times. TCRdb ran MiXCR on the 5' RACE reads and lists one entry per CDR3 protein. The profile shows under 85,000 distinct CDR3 sequences, approximately 5.3% of them singletons. The CDR3 consists of 17 residues. V lost 0 bases, J lost 0 bases, and 4 bases stayed unmatched. Looked up from germline, CDR1 is SGHRS and CDR2 is YFSETQ. The sequenced sample consisted of PBMCs. The TCR sequence derives from a human donor with multiple sclerosis. The donor label of this sample is uncertain. The V call is TRBV5-1, the J call TRBJ1-3; 9 nucleotides align to TRBD1. The CDR3 nucleotides are TGCGCCAGCAGCTTGGGGACAGGGGCTCTCTCTGGAAACACCATATATTTT. Its translation: CASSLGTGALSGNTIYF.